Listed below are T cell receptor beta chains from one sample, sequenced in a study of T-cell memory formation after mild COVID-19. TCRdb recomputed calls from the 5' RACE reads with MiXCR, one row per CDR3 protein. The sample has roughly 250,000 distinct CDR3 sequences; approximately 16% are singletons. Material: PBMCs or a T cell subset sorted from them (not recorded which). These receptors were collected from a man younger than 35 who had mild COVID-19 (a few samples of this study predate the infection). Cell type and time point are not known. CDR3s include the opening cysteine and the closing phenylalanine or tryptophan. The D gene is left open where the match is weak. Rows may omit the clone size; those that give it use once, few, many or a size class.

J: TRBJ2-7
size: few
D: .
V: TRBV6-1
CDR3: CASSDTGYEQYF
DNA: TGTGCCAGCAGTGATACAGGCTACGAGCAGTACTTC

J: TRBJ2-5
size: few
D: .
V: TRBV12-3/TRBV12-4
CDR3: CASSWKGETQYF
DNA: TGTGCCAGCAGTTGGAAGGGAGAGACCCAGTACTTC

J: TRBJ2-1
size: once
D: .
V: TRBV4-3
CDR3: CASSQDRVQGGEQFF
DNA: TGCGCCAGCAGCCAAGATCGGGTCCAAGGAGGTGAGCAGTTCTTC

J: TRBJ2-1
size: many
D: TRBD1
V: TRBV7-2
CDR3: CASREQGGSQFF
DNA: TGTGCCAGCAGAGAACAGGGGGGATCCCAGTTCTTC

J: TRBJ1-2
size: .
D: TRBD1
V: TRBV6-5
CDR3: CASSYGTGANYGYTF
DNA: TGTGCCAGCAGTTACGGGACAGGGGCTAACTATGGCTACACCTTC

J: TRBJ2-3
size: few
D: TRBD1
V: TRBV5-1
CDR3: CASSDRVSTDTQYF
DNA: TGCGCCAGCAGCGACAGGGTTAGCACAGATACGCAGTATTTT

J: TRBJ2-2
size: few
D: TRBD2
V: TRBV10-3
CDR3: CAISAGTSYGELFF
DNA: TGTGCCATCAGTGCCGGGACTAGTTACGGGGAGCTGTTTTTT

J: TRBJ2-2
size: few
D: .
V: TRBV15
CDR3: CATSKRGTGELFF
DNA: TGTGCCACCAGCAAGAGGGGGACCGGGGAGCTGTTTTTT

J: TRBJ1-3
size: .
D: .
V: TRBV6-5
CDR3: CASRSWGRSGNTIYF
DNA: TGTGCCAGCCGAAGTTGGGGGCGCTCTGGAAACACCATATATTTT

J: TRBJ1-2
size: .
D: TRBD1
V: TRBV4-1
CDR3: CASSQARGQGGGYTF
DNA: TGCGCCAGCAGCCAAGCAAGGGGACAGGGGGGTGGCTACACCTTC

J: TRBJ1-6
size: .
D: .
V: TRBV28
CDR3: CASSPEDRDSPLHF
DNA: TGTGCCAGCAGCCCCGAAGACAGAGATTCACCCCTCCACTTT

J: TRBJ2-2
size: once
D: .
V: TRBV9
CDR3: CASSLPIGTGELFF
DNA: TGTGCCAGCAGCCTCCCGATAGGCACCGGGGAGCTGTTTTTT

J: TRBJ1-2
size: few
D: .
V: TRBV3-1
CDR3: CASSPLGRGSSYGYTF
DNA: TGTGCCAGCAGCCCTCTAGGTCGGGGATCCTCCTATGGCTACACCTTC

J: TRBJ2-2
size: .
D: .
V: TRBV4-3
CDR3: CASSQERGLPGELFF
DNA: TGCGCCAGCAGCCAAGAGAGGGGTTTGCCGGGGGAGCTGTTTTTT

J: TRBJ1-1
size: few
D: TRBD1
V: TRBV4-1
CDR3: CASSPLGGPVLNTEAFF
DNA: TGCGCCAGCAGCCCCCTAGGGGGCCCGGTGCTGAACACTGAAGCTTTCTTT

J: TRBJ2-2
size: .
D: .
V: TRBV4-1
CDR3: CASSQPVSGRTGELFF
DNA: TGCGCCAGCAGCCAACCGGTATCGGGGCGGACCGGGGAGCTGTTTTTT

J: TRBJ2-3
size: few
D: TRBD2
V: TRBV5-1
CDR3: CASSQGLAGGSASTDTQYF
DNA: TGCGCCAGCAGCCAAGGACTAGCGGGGGGTTCCGCTAGCACAGATACGCAGTATTTT

J: TRBJ1-5
size: .
D: .
V: TRBV7-2
CDR3: CASSLGSGQPQHF
DNA: TGTGCCAGCAGCTTAGGGTCGGGACAGCCCCAGCATTTT

J: TRBJ2-4
size: .
D: .
V: TRBV7-2
CDR3: CASSPRILRVAKNIQYF
DNA: TGTGCCAGCAGCCCCCGAATATTGCGGGTGGCCAAAAACATTCAGTACTTC

J: TRBJ1-2
size: few
D: .
V: TRBV7-9
CDR3: CASRGRDGPNYGYTF
DNA: TGTGCCTCTAGGGGCCGGGACGGTCCTAACTATGGCTACACCTTC

J: TRBJ1-6
size: few
D: .
V: TRBV4-1
CDR3: CASSRGQQRDNSPLHF
DNA: TGCGCCAGCAGCCGAGGACAACAGCGAGATAATTCACCCCTCCACTTT

J: TRBJ2-2
size: .
D: TRBD2
V: TRBV29-1
CDR3: CSGGGRETGELFF
DNA: TGCAGCGGCGGGGGGCGGGAGACCGGGGAGCTGTTTTTT

J: TRBJ2-1
size: .
D: TRBD1
V: TRBV6-2/TRBV6-3
CDR3: CASRPSGQANEQFF
DNA: TGTGCCAGCAGACCCTCTGGACAGGCCAATGAGCAGTTCTTC

J: TRBJ2-3
size: many
D: .
V: TRBV6-4
CDR3: CASSLTAGSTDTQYF
DNA: TGTGCCAGCAGTCTGACGGCGGGGAGCACAGATACGCAGTATTTT

J: TRBJ2-5
size: few
D: .
V: TRBV12-3/TRBV12-4
CDR3: CASNLRGQETQYF
DNA: TGTGCCAGCAATTTGAGGGGCCAAGAGACCCAGTACTTC

J: TRBJ1-6
size: few
D: .
V: TRBV21-1
CDR3: CASSRCGCCSYNSPLHF
DNA: TGTGCCAGCAGCAGGTGCGGGTGTTGCTCCTATAATTCACCCCTCCACTTT

J: TRBJ1-2
size: few
D: .
V: TRBV4-1
CDR3: CASSKQSGTKSYTF
DNA: TGCGCCAGCAGCAAACAATCCGGGACAAAGAGCTACACCTTC

J: TRBJ1-5
size: few
D: TRBD1
V: TRBV6-1
CDR3: CASIGTGDQPQHF
DNA: TGTGCCAGCATCGGCACAGGGGATCAGCCCCAGCATTTT

J: TRBJ1-1
size: .
D: .
V: TRBV4-3
CDR3: CASSQGGVGTEAFF
DNA: TGCGCCAGCAGCCAAGGCGGGGTAGGCACTGAAGCTTTCTTT

J: TRBJ1-6
size: .
D: .
V: TRBV5-1
CDR3: CASSLGQGVSPLHF
DNA: TGCGCCAGCAGCTTGGGGCAGGGAGTGTCACCCCTCCACTTT

J: TRBJ1-5
size: many
D: TRBD1
V: TRBV20-1
CDR3: CSANTGVGQPQHF
DNA: TGCAGTGCTAATACAGGGGTGGGTCAGCCCCAGCATTTT

J: TRBJ2-1
size: .
D: .
V: TRBV7-3
CDR3: CASSPLEASQQFF
DNA: TGTGCCAGCAGCCCGTTGGAGGCCTCCCAGCAGTTCTTC

J: TRBJ2-3
size: few
D: .
V: TRBV7-2
CDR3: CASKLDSFGTQYF
DNA: TGTGCCAGCAAACTCGACAGTTTTGGTACGCAGTATTTT

J: TRBJ1-5
size: .
D: .
V: TRBV12-2
CDR3: CASRLGCCCRKRVPYSNQPQHF
DNA: TGTGCAAGTCGCTTAGGTTGTTGCTGTCGTAAGAGGGTACCTTATAGCAATCAGCCCCAGCATTTT

J: TRBJ2-1
size: few
D: TRBD2
V: TRBV29-1
CDR3: CSVKRGTSGEYEQFF
DNA: TGCAGCGTCAAGCGGGGGACTAGCGGGGAATATGAGCAGTTCTTC

J: TRBJ2-7
size: .
D: .
V: TRBV29-1
CDR3: CSVEDPSEQYF
DNA: TGCAGCGTTGAAGATCCCTCCGAGCAGTACTTC

J: TRBJ2-5
size: .
D: .
V: TRBV20-1
CDR3: CSALRGATQYF
DNA: TGCAGTGCTCTTAGGGGGGCGACCCAGTACTTC

J: TRBJ2-1
size: few
D: TRBD1
V: TRBV20-1
CDR3: CSARDLDRGWYNEQFF
DNA: TGCAGTGCTAGAGACCTTGACAGGGGTTGGTACAATGAGCAGTTCTTC

J: TRBJ2-1
size: many
D: TRBD2
V: TRBV29-1
CDR3: CSGRGASGVHEQFF
DNA: TGCAGCGGCCGGGGGGCTAGCGGGGTGCATGAGCAGTTCTTC

J: TRBJ2-3
size: few
D: TRBD2
V: TRBV20-1
CDR3: CSARAERGRGTQYF
DNA: TGCAGTGCTAGAGCGGAACGGGGGAGGGGTACGCAGTATTTT

J: TRBJ2-3
size: .
D: .
V: TRBV12-3/TRBV12-4
CDR3: CASSLQGPDTQYF
DNA: TGTGCCAGCAGTTTGCAGGGCCCAGATACGCAGTATTTT

J: TRBJ2-3
size: .
D: TRBD1
V: TRBV27
CDR3: CASRHGTATDTQYF
DNA: TGTGCCAGCAGACACGGGACAGCGACAGATACGCAGTATTTT

J: TRBJ1-6
size: once
D: TRBD1
V: TRBV12-3/TRBV12-4
CDR3: CASSRTGYNSPLHF
DNA: TGTGCCAGCAGCCGGACAGGGTATAATTCACCCCTCCACTTT

J: TRBJ2-2
size: few
D: TRBD2
V: TRBV2
CDR3: CASKTSGANTGELFF
DNA: TGTGCCAGCAAGACTAGCGGGGCGAACACCGGGGAGCTGTTTTTT

J: TRBJ1-4
size: .
D: .
V: TRBV4-3
CDR3: CASSLRTVGGEKLFF
DNA: TGCGCCAGCAGCCTCAGGACAGTTGGGGGAGAAAAACTGTTTTTT

J: TRBJ2-5
size: .
D: .
V: TRBV14
CDR3: CASSRGLPVGTQYF
DNA: TGTGCCAGCAGCCGGGGACTCCCTGTGGGGACCCAGTACTTC

J: TRBJ2-7
size: few
D: .
V: TRBV12-3/TRBV12-4
CDR3: CASSPGTVTYEQYF
DNA: TGTGCCAGCAGCCCCGGGACTGTTACCTACGAGCAGTACTTC

J: TRBJ1-6
size: .
D: .
V: TRBV5-1
CDR3: CASSLPPEDGNSPLHF
DNA: TGCGCCAGCAGCTTGCCCCCCGAGGACGGTAATTCACCCCTCCACTTT

J: TRBJ2-2
size: few
D: TRBD2
V: TRBV20-1
CDR3: CSAGRAPGELFF
DNA: TGCAGTGCTGGGAGGGCGCCCGGGGAGCTGTTTTTT

J: TRBJ2-5
size: .
D: .
V: TRBV5-1
CDR3: CASSLSWLGETQYF
DNA: TGCGCCAGCAGCTTGTCGTGGCTAGGCGAGACCCAGTACTTC

J: TRBJ2-1
size: .
D: .
V: TRBV4-2
CDR3: CASSQPIRAGISYNEQFF
DNA: TGTGCCAGCAGCCAACCGATAAGGGCGGGGATATCCTACAATGAGCAGTTCTTC

J: TRBJ2-5
size: .
D: TRBD1
V: TRBV30
CDR3: CAWSVQGWETQYF
DNA: TGTGCCTGGAGTGTACAGGGGTGGGAGACCCAGTACTTC

J: TRBJ2-6
size: .
D: .
V: TRBV19
CDR3: CASSIKGQNVFSGANVLTF
DNA: TGTGCCAGTAGTATTAAAGGACAAAACGTTTTCTCTGGGGCCAACGTCCTGACTTTC

J: TRBJ2-7
size: .
D: .
V: TRBV7-8
CDR3: CASSSSSRYGRYEQYF
DNA: TGTGCCAGCAGCTCCTCCTCCCGGTACGGAAGATACGAGCAGTACTTC

J: TRBJ2-7
size: few
D: .
V: TRBV5-8
CDR3: CASSLAGDPAYEQYF
DNA: TGTGCCAGCAGCTTAGCTGGGGACCCCGCCTACGAGCAGTACTTC

J: TRBJ2-6
size: .
D: TRBD2
V: TRBV5-1
CDR3: CASSRGTTGANVLTF
DNA: TGCGCCAGCAGCCGAGGGACTACTGGGGCCAACGTCCTGACTTTC

J: TRBJ1-2
size: .
D: .
V: TRBV7-3
CDR3: CASSFSETGKGYTF
DNA: TGTGCCAGCAGCTTCAGCGAGACAGGAAAGGGCTACACCTTC

J: TRBJ2-6
size: few
D: .
V: TRBV4-2
CDR3: CASSPIGTGANVLTF
DNA: TGTGCCAGCAGCCCTATTGGCACCGGGGCCAACGTCCTGACTTTC

J: TRBJ2-5
size: .
D: TRBD2
V: TRBV2
CDR3: CASTFLASGVQETQYF
DNA: TGTGCCAGCACCTTTTTAGCTAGCGGGGTACAAGAGACCCAGTACTTC